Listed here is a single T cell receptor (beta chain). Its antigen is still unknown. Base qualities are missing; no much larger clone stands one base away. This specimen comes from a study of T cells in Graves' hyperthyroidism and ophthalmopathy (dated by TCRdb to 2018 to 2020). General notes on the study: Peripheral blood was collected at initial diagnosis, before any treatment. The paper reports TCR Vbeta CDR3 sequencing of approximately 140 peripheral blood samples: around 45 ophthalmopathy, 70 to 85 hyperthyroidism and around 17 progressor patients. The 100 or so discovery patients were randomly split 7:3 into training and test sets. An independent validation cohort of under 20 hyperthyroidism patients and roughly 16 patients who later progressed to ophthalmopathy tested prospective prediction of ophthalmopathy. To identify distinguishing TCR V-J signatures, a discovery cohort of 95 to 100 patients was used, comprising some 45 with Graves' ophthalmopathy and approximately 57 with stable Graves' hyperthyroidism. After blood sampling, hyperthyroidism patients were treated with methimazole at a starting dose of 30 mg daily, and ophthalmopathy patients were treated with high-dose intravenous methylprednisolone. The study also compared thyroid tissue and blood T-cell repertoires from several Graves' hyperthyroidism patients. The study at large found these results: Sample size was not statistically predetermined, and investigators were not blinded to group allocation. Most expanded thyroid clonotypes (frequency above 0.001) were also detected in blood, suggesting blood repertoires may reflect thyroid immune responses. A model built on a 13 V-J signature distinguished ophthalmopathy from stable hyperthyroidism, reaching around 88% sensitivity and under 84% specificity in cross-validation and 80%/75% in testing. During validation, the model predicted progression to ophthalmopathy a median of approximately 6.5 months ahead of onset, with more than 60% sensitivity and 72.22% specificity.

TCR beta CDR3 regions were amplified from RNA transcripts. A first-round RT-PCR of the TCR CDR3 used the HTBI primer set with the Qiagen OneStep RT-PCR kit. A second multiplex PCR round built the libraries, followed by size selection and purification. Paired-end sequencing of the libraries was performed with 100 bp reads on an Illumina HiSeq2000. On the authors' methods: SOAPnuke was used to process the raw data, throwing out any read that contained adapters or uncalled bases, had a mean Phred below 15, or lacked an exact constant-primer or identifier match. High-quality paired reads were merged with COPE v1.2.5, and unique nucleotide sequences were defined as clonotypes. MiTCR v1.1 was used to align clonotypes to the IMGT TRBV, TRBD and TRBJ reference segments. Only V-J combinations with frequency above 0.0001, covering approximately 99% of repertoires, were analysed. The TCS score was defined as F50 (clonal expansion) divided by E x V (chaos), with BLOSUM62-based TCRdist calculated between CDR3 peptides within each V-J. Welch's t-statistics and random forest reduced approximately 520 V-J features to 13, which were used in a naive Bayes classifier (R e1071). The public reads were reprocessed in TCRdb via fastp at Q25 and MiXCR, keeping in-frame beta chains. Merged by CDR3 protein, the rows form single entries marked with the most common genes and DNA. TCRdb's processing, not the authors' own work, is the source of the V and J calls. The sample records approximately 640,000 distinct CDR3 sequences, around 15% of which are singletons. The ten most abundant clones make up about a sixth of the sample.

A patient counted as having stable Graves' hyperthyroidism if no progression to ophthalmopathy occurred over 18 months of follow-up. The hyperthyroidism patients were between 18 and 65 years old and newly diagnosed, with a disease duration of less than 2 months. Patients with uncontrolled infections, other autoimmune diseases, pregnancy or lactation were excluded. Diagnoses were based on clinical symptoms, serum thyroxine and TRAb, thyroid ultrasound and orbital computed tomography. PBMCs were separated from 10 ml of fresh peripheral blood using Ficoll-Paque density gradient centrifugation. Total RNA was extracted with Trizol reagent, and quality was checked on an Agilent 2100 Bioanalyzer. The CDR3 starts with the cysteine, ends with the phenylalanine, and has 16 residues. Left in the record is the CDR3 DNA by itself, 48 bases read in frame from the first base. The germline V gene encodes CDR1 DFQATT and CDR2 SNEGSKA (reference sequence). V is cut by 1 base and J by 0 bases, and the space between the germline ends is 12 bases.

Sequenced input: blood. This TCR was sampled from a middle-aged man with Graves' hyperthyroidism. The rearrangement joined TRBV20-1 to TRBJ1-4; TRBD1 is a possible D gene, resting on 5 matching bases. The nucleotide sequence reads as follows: TGCAGTGCTAGAGTGGTACAGGTGGCAACTAATGAAAAACTGTTTTTT. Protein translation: CSARVVQVATNEKLFF.